This is a list of T cell receptor beta chains from one sample in a study of blood T cell repertoires in COVID-19. Some clones are missing from TCRdb's copy, which holds only in-frame ones; the method was immunoSEQ multiplex PCR. The sample records about 430,000 clones, about 90% being singletons. The sample comprised peripheral blood. These receptors were obtained from a man younger than 35 with COVID-19, enrolled during active disease. Each CDR3 is given with its conserved first and last residue. Each record gives: D gene, V gene, J gene, CDR3 protein, CDR3 DNA. D genes are given only for firm matches.

TRBD1	TRBV19	TRBJ1-4	CASSGDRGLVFEKLFF	TGTGCCAGTAGTGGGGACAGGGGGCTCGTTTTTGAAAAACTGTTTTTT
TRBD2	TRBV7-8	TRBJ2-5	CASTPQRGGETQYF	TGTGCCAGCACCCCACAACGGGGGGGAGAGACCCAGTACTTC
NA	TRBV5-6	TRBJ1-2	CASSHRRGLGYGYTF	TGTGCCAGCAGCCATCGGCGGGGTCTAGGCTATGGCTACACCTTC
TRBD2	TRBV6-5	TRBJ2-5	CASRLTSGAETQYF	TGTGCCAGCAGACTCACTAGCGGGGCAGAGACCCAGTACTTC
NA	TRBV6-5	TRBJ2-7	CASSLASYEQYF	TGTGCCAGCAGCCTAGCATCCTACGAGCAGTACTTC
TRBD2	TRBV5-4	TRBJ2-1	CASSSTGGGGNEQFF	TGTGCCAGCAGCTCCACCGGCGGGGGGGGCAATGAGCAGTTCTTC
NA	TRBV25-1	TRBJ2-5	CASSEYSGGLGSQYF	TGTGCCAGCAGTGAATATTCTGGGGGACTGGGTAGCCAGTACTTC
NA	TRBV11-2	TRBJ2-7	CASSYGQTYEQYF	TGTGCCAGCAGCTACGGACAGACCTACGAGCAGTACTTC
NA	TRBV12-3/TRBV12-4	TRBJ1-1	CASSLSQNTEAFF	TGTGCCAGCAGCCTGTCACAGAACACTGAAGCTTTCTTT
NA	TRBV5-6	TRBJ2-1	CASSLGHPYNDEQFF	TGTGCCAGCAGCTTGGGCCACCCTTACAATGATGAGCAGTTCTTC
TRBD1	TRBV18	TRBJ2-7	CASSPQYGQGDEQYF	TGTGCCAGCTCACCACAATACGGGCAGGGGGACGAGCAGTACTTC
TRBD2	TRBV7-2	TRBJ2-3	CASSLSPTSRTDTQYF	TGTGCCAGCAGCTTAAGTCCGACTAGCCGCACAGATACGCAGTATTTT
NA	TRBV29-1	TRBJ1-6	CSVNRDQPNSPLHF	TGCAGCGTAAACAGGGATCAGCCGAACTCACCCCTCCACTTT
NA	TRBV7-9	TRBJ1-2	CASSSSTALLYGYTF	TGTGCCAGCAGCTCTTCAACAGCCCTGTTGTATGGCTACACCTTC
NA	TRBV3-1/TRBV3-2	TRBJ1-2	CASSQNRVNYGYTF	TGTGCCAGCAGCCAAAACAGGGTTAACTATGGCTACACCTTC
NA	TRBV27	TRBJ2-3	CASTRTATPSSTDTQYF	TGTGCCAGCACCCGTACAGCTACACCCTCTAGCACAGATACGCAGTATTTT